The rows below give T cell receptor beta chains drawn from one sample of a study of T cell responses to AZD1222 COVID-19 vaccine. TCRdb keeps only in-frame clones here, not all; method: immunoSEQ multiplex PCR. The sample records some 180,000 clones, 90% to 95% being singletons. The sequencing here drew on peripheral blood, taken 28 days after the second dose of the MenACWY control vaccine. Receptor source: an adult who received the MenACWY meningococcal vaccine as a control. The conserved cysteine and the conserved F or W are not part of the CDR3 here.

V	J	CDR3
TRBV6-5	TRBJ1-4	ASSPGTVDNEKLF
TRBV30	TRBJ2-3	AWTPRGDTQY
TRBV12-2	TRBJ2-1	ASRLVALGAPQF
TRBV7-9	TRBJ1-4	ASSFGDATNEKLF
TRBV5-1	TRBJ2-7	ASSLVLLAGITYEQY
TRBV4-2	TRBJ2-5	ASSSNGAQETQY
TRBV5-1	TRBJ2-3	ASSQGAGGTDTQY
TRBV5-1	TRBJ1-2	ASSYDSEGSNYGYT
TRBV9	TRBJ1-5	ASSEGTGSNQPQH
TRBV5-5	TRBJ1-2	ASRQPGALLGYT
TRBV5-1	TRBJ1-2	ASSTGQERTT
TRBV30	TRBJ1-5	AWGQGPNQPQH
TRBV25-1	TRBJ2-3	ASSQKATVGTQY
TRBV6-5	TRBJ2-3	ASRTDRGTDTQY
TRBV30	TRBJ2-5	AWSLAGVGETQY
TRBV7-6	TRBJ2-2	ASSGGILAGGKSGELF
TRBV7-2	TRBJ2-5	ASSQSLAGVETQY
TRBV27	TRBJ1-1	ARSNMRRVGSGRTEAF
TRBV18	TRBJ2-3	ASSPRPAGGTDTQY
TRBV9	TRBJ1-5	ARSGIPGPQH
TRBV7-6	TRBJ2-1	ASSLAGGHSNEQF
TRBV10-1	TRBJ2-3	ASSESSIAGGPDTQY
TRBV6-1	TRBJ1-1	ASSEGRGTGHTEAF
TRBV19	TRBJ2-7	ASSAGRYYEQY
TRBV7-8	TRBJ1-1	ASSLGQNTEAF
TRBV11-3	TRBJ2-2	ASSLGGTNTGELF
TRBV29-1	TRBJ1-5	SVVSGAGNQPQH
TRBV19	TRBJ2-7	ASSIWPVGGRGWQY
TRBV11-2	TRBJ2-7	ASSLEGFGVYEQY
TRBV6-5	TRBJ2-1	ASSPTSGRLDEQF
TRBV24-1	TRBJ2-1	ATSNLAASSYNEQF
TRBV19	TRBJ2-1	ASSMGQGTYNEQF
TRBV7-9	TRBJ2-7	ASSLAGQTYEQY
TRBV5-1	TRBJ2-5	ASSSLEVETQY
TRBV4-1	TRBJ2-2	ASSQAGGTGTGELF
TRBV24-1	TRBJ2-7	ATSERLAGTSEQY